This TCR beta chain came from a study of tumor and adjacent non-tumor tissue in lung cancer. The library came from three nested PCR rounds adapted from ARM-PCR protocols. TCRdb redid the calling of the multiplex PCR reads with MiXCR, one entry per CDR3 protein. In the table there are 60,000 to 100,000 distinct CDR3 sequences, over 65% of which are singletons. No cell sorting was done before RNA was extracted from the tissue. Distant lung tissue was collected more than 3 cm away from the tumor edge. As for this clonotype: Germline and junction disagree at one end, which may indicate a read error.

The CDR3 is 13 amino acids. The sample consisted of distant non-tumor lung tissue. The chain couples TRBV12-3 or TRBV12-4 to TRBJ1-1; a possible D gene is TRBD1 (6 bases). The source is a man between 65 and 85 years old with non-small cell lung cancer. CDR3: CASTLQGRSSAFF. CDR3 DNA: TGTGCCAGCACTTTACAGGGACGAAGTTCGGCTTTCTTT.